Listed here are 6 T cell receptor beta chains from one sample, sequenced in a study of shared clonotypes between healthy human individuals. Sequencing used immunoSEQ multiplex PCR; TCRdb keeps in-frame clones, though not all of them. Here the sample spans about 2.3 million clones, 80% to 95% being singletons. The sample taken for sequencing was naive CD4+ T cells from PBMCs. Subset reported: CD45RA+ positively selected. The receptor set was obtained from a young man in good health. Some clones in this sample may be carry-over from other donors' samples.

V and J are TRBV25-1 and TRBJ1-5; 10 bases map to TRBD1. Germline CDR1 is MGHDK and CDR2 is SYGVNS. This CDR3 spans 17 amino acids. After removal of 3 bases from V and 7 bases from J, the junction contained 12 bases not matched to a gene. The CDR3 DNA is TGTGCCAGCAGTGACTCCCGGGACAGGGGCGGGGGACAGCCCCAGCATTTT. Protein sequence: CASSDSRDRGGGQPQHF.

About this clone itself: The same CDR3 arises from other DNA sequences in this sample as well. The chain uses TRBV2 and TRBJ2-7; D remains unclear. CDR3 length: 14 residues. Germline assignment: CDR1 SNHLY and CDR2 FYNNEI. V lost 2 bases to trimming and J lost 2 bases, with 10 bases between them. CDR3 in amino acids: CASSERPSPYEQYF. The DNA of the CDR3 is TGTGCCAGCAGTGAAAGGCCCTCCCCCTACGAGCAGTACTTC.

The chain recombines TRBV7-9 with TRBJ2-7; unclear D gene. The CDR3 consists of 11 residues. The germline gives CDR1 SEHNR, CDR2 FQNEAQ (reference sequence). V lost 7 bases, J lost 5 bases, and 9 bases lay in between. The CDR3 loop reads CASTESHEQYF. CDR3 bases: TGTGCCAGCACCGAATCCCACGAGCAGTACTTC.

To note about this clone: Other nucleotide sequences in the sample specify the same CDR3. The rearrangement joins TRBV10-3 to TRBJ2-5, with a weak D call TRBD2 (7 bases). Germline CDR1 is ENHRY and CDR2 is SYGVKD. This CDR3 has 14 amino acids. The V gene lost 2 bases and the J gene lost 5 bases, with 12 bases spanning the gap. For the CDR3, the DNA is TGTGCCATCAGTGAGGGGGGGGCTGGGGAGACCCAGTACTTC. Translated: CAISEGGAGETQYF.

This chain connects TRBV27 to TRBJ2-7, with a tentative D call TRBD2 (5 bases). V was pared by 3 bases and J by 7 bases, with 13 bases between. The CDR3 extends over 13 amino acids. Per the germline V gene, CDR1 is MNHEY and CDR2 is SMNVEV (reference sequence). CDR3 sequence (DNA): TGTGCCAGCAGTTTTGTGCGCAGAGGGGAGCAGTACTTC. This encodes CASSFVRRGEQYF.

The genes are TRBV9 and TRBJ2-3; D remains unclear. V was clipped by 0 bases and J by 3 bases, with 11 bases between them. Germline CDR1 reads SGDLS; CDR2 reads YYNGEE. CDR3 size: 15 residues. CDR3: CASSVAVGTTDTQYF. The CDR3 nucleotides read TGTGCCAGCAGCGTAGCAGTGGGAACGACAGATACGCAGTATTTT.